A selection of T cell receptor beta chains follows, all from one sample in a study of T cells in Graves' hyperthyroidism and ophthalmopathy. TCRdb ran MiXCR on the multiplex PCR reads and lists one entry per CDR3 protein. Here the sample spans roughly 510,000 distinct CDR3 sequences, roughly 45% being singletons. Sequenced material: peripheral blood or thyroid tissue (not recorded which). The source of these receptors is an adult woman with Graves' disease, either hyperthyroidism or ophthalmopathy (not recorded which). Both conserved end residues are part of each CDR3. A D gene is named only where the DNA matches it firmly. Clone size is stated in some rows and not others, as once, few, many or a class when expanded.

d_call j_call v_call clone_size cdr3_aa cdr3_nt
- TRBJ1-1 TRBV29-1 - CSATDSWGMGTEAFF TGCAGCGCGACAGATTCCTGGGGAATGGGCACTGAAGCTTTCTTT
- TRBJ1-6 TRBV20-1 - CSARQRASYNSPLHF TGCAGTGCCAGACAGCGAGCCTCCTATAATTCACCCCTCCACTTT
- TRBJ1-2 TRBV20-1 many CSARGLGNYGYTF TGCAGTGCTAGAGGGTTAGGCAACTATGGCTACACCTTC
- TRBJ1-2 TRBV29-1 - CSVVEKGYTF TGCAGCGTTGTCGAAAAAGGCTACACCTTC
- TRBJ2-2 TRBV2 - CASSGTGTAGELFF TGTGCCAGCAGTGGAACAGGGACGGCCGGGGAGCTGTTTTTT
- TRBJ1-4 TRBV2 - CASSLTGQSSYNEKLFF TGTGCCAGCAGTTTGACAGGCCAGAGCTCCTACAATGAAAAACTGTTTTTT
- TRBJ1-5 TRBV15 - CATSRRDPADQPQHF TGTGCCACCAGCAGACGGGACCCAGCCGATCAGCCCCAGCATTTT
TRBD2 TRBJ2-7 TRBV28 - CASRGGLSPYEQYF TGTGCCAGCAGGGGAGGGTTGTCCCCCTACGAGCAGTACTTC
- TRBJ2-7 TRBV15 - CATSRVGGNYEQYF TGTGCCACCAGCAGAGTGGGAGGCAACTACGAGCAGTACTTC
- TRBJ2-6 TRBV7-2 - CAGNSGLRGANVLTF TGTGCCGGAAACTCCGGGCTGAGAGGGGCCAACGTCCTGACTTTC
- TRBJ1-1 TRBV12-3/TRBV12-4 many CASSLKGVVAFF TGTGCCAGCAGTTTAAAGGGGGTAGTAGCTTTCTTT
TRBD2 TRBJ2-5 TRBV7-9 - CASSLVDVTLAGRETQYF TGTGCCAGCAGCTTGGTAGATGTCACCCTAGCGGGGCGGGAGACCCAGTACTTC
TRBD1 TRBJ1-2 TRBV6-5 - CASSSGTGVSNYGYTF TGTGCCAGCAGTTCCGGGACAGGGGTCTCTAACTATGGCTACACCTTC
TRBD2 TRBJ2-7 TRBV7-2 many CASSQMGLKREGLGYEQYF TGTGCCAGCAGCCAAATGGGGTTAAAGCGGGAGGGCCTAGGTTACGAGCAGTACTTC
- TRBJ2-7 TRBV7-9 - CASSSPRAGNYEQYF TGTGCCAGCAGCTCCCCTCGGGCAGGGAACTACGAGCAGTACTTC
- TRBJ1-5 TRBV19 once CASSIIEDYNQPQHF TGTGCCAGTAGTATTATCGAGGACTACAATCAGCCCCAGCATTTT
TRBD1 TRBJ1-1 TRBV14 many CASSPRTGGVGWGTEAFF TGTGCCAGCAGCCCCAGGACAGGGGGCGTTGGTTGGGGCACTGAAGCTTTCTTT
- TRBJ1-5 TRBV7-2 few CASSSNHAAGSSNQPQHF TGTGCCAGCAGCTCAAACCACGCGGCGGGGTCGAGCAATCAGCCCCAGCATTTT
- TRBJ1-2 TRBV19 - CASSGGSNYYGYTF TGTGCCAGTAGTGGGGGCAGTAATTACTATGGCTACACCTTC
- TRBJ1-5 TRBV6-2/TRBV6-3 many CASSYRSDNQPQHF TGTGCCAGCAGTTACCGGTCGGATAATCAGCCCCAGCATTTT